This is a list of T cell receptor beta chains from one sample in a study of cytomegalovirus exposure and HLA in healthy donors. Here immunoSEQ multiplex PCR was the method, and the copy in TCRdb shows in-frame clones only, minus some. The sample records under 200,000 clones, about 80% being singletons. The sequenced sample consisted of PBMCs. These receptors were taken from a man between 18 and 35 years old in good health and CMV-seropositive. The CDR3 runs from the conserved cysteine through the conserved F or W. The D gene is left open where the match is weak. Size is omitted from some rows. Given values are once, few, many or a class for expanded clones.

CDR3 protein,CDR3 DNA,V gene,J gene,clone size,D gene
CASSPEGAANEKLFF,TGTGCCAGCAGCCCCGAGGGGGCAGCTAATGAAAAACTGTTTTTT,TRBV5-5,TRBJ1-4,-,TRBD1
CASNKAGCASGPEVSYNEQFF,TGTGCCAGCAACAAAGCTGGTTGTGCAAGCGGGCCTGAAGTCTCCTACAATGAGCAGTTCTTC,TRBV21-1,TRBJ2-1,-,-
CASSGGQSGNTEAFF,TGTGCCAGCAGCGGAGGACAATCGGGTAACACTGAAGCTTTCTTT,TRBV9,TRBJ1-1,-,-
CASSLGPSSTDTQYF,TGTGCCAGCAGCTTGGGCCCTTCTAGCACAGATACGCAGTATTTT,TRBV7-2,TRBJ2-3,-,-
CASSGLANTGELFF,TGTGCCAGCTCCGGACTAGCTAACACCGGGGAGCTGTTTTTT,TRBV7-6,TRBJ2-2,-,TRBD2
CASSLSGGWSSYNEQFF,TGTGCCAGCAGTTTATCGGGGGGGTGGAGCTCCTACAATGAGCAGTTCTTC,TRBV27,TRBJ2-1,few,TRBD2
CAWTQVNTGELFF,TGTGCCTGGACTCAGGTGAACACCGGGGAGCTGTTTTTT,TRBV30,TRBJ2-2,-,-
CASSLAFTDTQYF,TGCGCCAGCAGCTTGGCGTTCACAGATACGCAGTATTTT,TRBV5-1,TRBJ2-3,-,-
CASRYGQSATNEKLFF,TGTGCCAGCAGATACGGACAGTCTGCAACTAATGAAAAACTGTTTTTT,TRBV4-2,TRBJ1-4,few,-
CASSYSGTGAGNEQFF,TGTGCCAGCAGTTACTCGGGGACAGGGGCCGGCAATGAGCAGTTCTTC,TRBV6-6,TRBJ2-1,-,TRBD1
CASSPGHRNTEAFF,TGTGCCAGCAGCCCCGGACACCGGAACACTGAAGCTTTCTTT,TRBV9,TRBJ1-1,-,-
CSVLGDNYGYTF,TGCAGCGTCTTAGGGGATAACTATGGCTACACCTTC,TRBV29-1,TRBJ1-2,once,-
CASSSRGYDTQYF,TGTGCCAGCAGCTCAAGGGGTTACGATACGCAGTATTTT,TRBV7-2,TRBJ2-3,once,-
CASSLFGQNSPLHF,TGTGCCAGCAGCCTTTTTGGACAGAATTCACCCCTCCACTTT,TRBV14,TRBJ1-6,-,-
CASSQGTQLAGVTDTQYF,TGCGCCAGCAGCCAAGGGACCCAGCTAGCGGGAGTTACAGATACGCAGTATTTT,TRBV4-1,TRBJ2-3,-,TRBD2
CASSWGANTGELFF,TGTGCCAGTAGCTGGGGCGCAAACACCGGGGAGCTGTTTTTT,TRBV19,TRBJ2-2,-,-
CASSVGTGNTEAFF,TGTGCCAGCAGCGTAGGGACAGGGAACACTGAAGCTTTCTTT,TRBV9,TRBJ1-1,few,TRBD1
CASSAGKGGSIEAFF,TGTGCCAGCAGCGCGGGGAAGGGAGGTTCGATCGAAGCTTTCTTT,TRBV5-4,TRBJ1-1,few,-
CASSSPGQSRAYTF,TGTGCCAGCAGCTCCCCGGGACAGTCTCGGGCCTACACCTTC,TRBV5-4,TRBJ1-2,once,TRBD1
CASSPGLAGRRGTDTQYF,TGTGCCAGCAGCCCCGGACTAGCGGGGAGGAGAGGGACAGATACGCAGTATTTT,TRBV13,TRBJ2-3,-,TRBD2
CASSEVSVRGGYTF,TGTGCCAGCAGTGAAGTATCGGTTCGGGGTGGCTACACCTTC,TRBV6-1,TRBJ1-2,-,-
CASSFSRGTDTQYF,TGTGCCAGCAGCTTTTCGCGGGGCACAGATACGCAGTATTTT,TRBV7-2,TRBJ2-3,few,-
CASSGTGSVSNTEAFF,TGCGCCAGCAGCGGTACAGGGTCGGTCTCGAACACTGAAGCTTTCTTT,TRBV5-1,TRBJ1-1,-,-